These T cell receptor beta chains were read from a single sample in a study of T cell changes during pregnancy in multiple sclerosis. Data came from immunoSEQ multiplex PCR; TCRdb stores just in-frame clones and leaves some out. The table lists 65,000 to 95,000 clones, approximately 94% of them singletons. Sequences were derived from peripheral blood, sampled after pregnancy. These receptors originate from a female donor in good health, enrolled as a control in a pregnancy study. The CDR3 runs from the conserved cysteine through the conserved F or W. D genes are given only for firm matches. Only part of the rows carry a size: once, few, many, or a class if the clone is expanded.

d_call: TRBD1
clone_size: NA
j_call: TRBJ2-1
v_call: TRBV7-3
cdr3_nt: TGTGCCAGCAGCTTAAACCCCGGCGCAGGGGGATACAATGAGCAGTTCTTC
cdr3_aa: CASSLNPGAGGYNEQFF

d_call: TRBD1
clone_size: NA
j_call: TRBJ2-7
v_call: TRBV11-2
cdr3_nt: TGTGCCAGCAGCCTAGGGACAGGGACTTCCGAGCAGTACTTC
cdr3_aa: CASSLGTGTSEQYF

d_call: NA
clone_size: NA
j_call: TRBJ2-5
v_call: TRBV7-3
cdr3_nt: TGTGCCAGCAGCTTAAAAGCGGAGCCCCGGGAGACCCAGTACTTC
cdr3_aa: CASSLKAEPRETQYF

d_call: NA
clone_size: once
j_call: TRBJ1-1
v_call: TRBV6-5
cdr3_nt: TGTGCCAGCAAATCGATCGGAAAGGGGATCACTGAAGCTTTCTTT
cdr3_aa: CASKSIGKGITEAFF

d_call: NA
clone_size: NA
j_call: TRBJ2-1
v_call: TRBV6-4
cdr3_nt: TGTGCCAGCAGTGTCACCCCTGAGGGCCCCCATGAGCAGTTCTTC
cdr3_aa: CASSVTPEGPHEQFF

d_call: TRBD1
clone_size: NA
j_call: TRBJ2-4
v_call: TRBV10-3
cdr3_nt: TGTGCCATCGCCAGGACAGGGCAGGACATTCAGTACTTC
cdr3_aa: CAIARTGQDIQYF

d_call: TRBD1
clone_size: NA
j_call: TRBJ1-2
v_call: TRBV7-2
cdr3_nt: TGTGCCAGCAGCATAAGGACAGGAGGAAGGGATGGCTACACCTTC
cdr3_aa: CASSIRTGGRDGYTF

d_call: TRBD2
clone_size: few
j_call: TRBJ2-1
v_call: TRBV2
cdr3_nt: TGTGCCAGCAGTGATAGCGGGAGGGGAATCAATGAGCAGTTCTTC
cdr3_aa: CASSDSGRGINEQFF

d_call: NA
clone_size: NA
j_call: TRBJ2-1
v_call: TRBV2
cdr3_nt: TGTGCCAGCAGTGGGAGTACTGGAAGCTCCTACAATGAGCAGTTCTTC
cdr3_aa: CASSGSTGSSYNEQFF

d_call: TRBD2
clone_size: NA
j_call: TRBJ2-3
v_call: TRBV14
cdr3_nt: TGTGCCAGCAGCCAACAACTAGCGGGAGTGTATTTT
cdr3_aa: CASSQQLAGVYF

d_call: NA
clone_size: once
j_call: TRBJ1-3
v_call: TRBV29-1
cdr3_nt: TGCAGCGTTGAAGTGACACGTGGAAACACCATATATTTT
cdr3_aa: CSVEVTRGNTIYF

d_call: TRBD2
clone_size: once
j_call: TRBJ2-3
v_call: TRBV5-6
cdr3_nt: TGTGCCAGCAGCCGCGGGGGGCCTAGCACAGATACGCAGTATTTT
cdr3_aa: CASSRGGPSTDTQYF

d_call: TRBD1
clone_size: NA
j_call: TRBJ1-6
v_call: TRBV7-9
cdr3_nt: TGTGCCAGCAGCGTCGGGACAGGGGAATACTCACCCCTCCACTTT
cdr3_aa: CASSVGTGEYSPLHF

d_call: TRBD1
clone_size: NA
j_call: TRBJ2-7
v_call: TRBV6-1
cdr3_nt: TGTGCCAGCAGTGAAACGGGGACAGCAAACTACGAGCAGTACTTC
cdr3_aa: CASSETGTANYEQYF

d_call: NA
clone_size: NA
j_call: TRBJ2-5
v_call: TRBV19
cdr3_nt: TGTGCCAGCGGGCGGGGTCGAGAGACCCAGTACTTC
cdr3_aa: CASGRGRETQYF

d_call: NA
clone_size: NA
j_call: TRBJ1-1
v_call: TRBV6-5
cdr3_nt: TGTGCCAGCAGTTACTTCAGGGGTACGGGCACTGAAGCTTTCTTT
cdr3_aa: CASSYFRGTGTEAFF